These 29 T cell receptor beta chains originate from one sample sequenced in a study of cytomegalovirus exposure and HLA in healthy donors. 13 Jbeta primers and 60 Vbeta primers were used for the PCR. TCRdb keeps only in-frame clones here, not all; method: immunoSEQ multiplex PCR. Here the sample spans 100,000 to 150,000 clones, around 74% being singletons. Sequencing was carried out using PBMCs. The receptors stem from a woman aged 45-65 years in good health and CMV-seropositive.

The V call is TRBV1, the J call TRBJ1-2. TRBV1 is marked as a pseudogene. This CDR3 is built from 17 residues. The CDR3 loop is CTSSRGIFARHGYGYTF. CDR3 nucleotides: TGCACCAGCAGCCGAGGGATATTTGCCCGGCACGGCTATGGCTACACCTTC.

This clone was seen only once. V gene TRBV10-2 combines with J gene TRBJ2-2; possibly TRBD2 for D (6 bases). The CDR3 is made up of 18 amino acids. Germline CDR1 reads WSHSY; CDR2 reads SAAADI. Between the trimmed V and J ends, which lost 0 bases and 5 bases, there was a span of 19 bases. The CDR3 DNA follows: TGCGCCAGCAGTGAGTCAGGGACTCTCTTCCTGGGAACCGGGGAGCTGTTTTTT. This sequence encodes CASSESGTLFLGTGELFF.

The chain is built from TRBV5-1 and TRBJ2-7, with unresolved D. Germline V CDR1 and CDR2: SGHRS, YFSETQ. Deletions cut 4 bases from V and 4 bases from J, with 9 bases between. The CDR3 is 12 residues long. The CDR3 DNA is TGCGCCAGCAGCGCGTCAGGATACGAGCAGTACTTC. Translated: CASSASGYEQYF.

The chain has TRBV6-1 and TRBJ1-2; D is undetermined. CDR1 is MNHNS and CDR2 is SASEGT in the germline V gene. Trimming left V 6 bases short and J 12 bases short, with 14 bases between. The CDR3 has 11 residues. The DNA of the CDR3 is TGTGCCAGCAGCCAAGCGGAGTTACACACCTTC. Amino acid sequence: CASSQAELHTF.

The CDR3 DNA reads TGTGCCAGCAGCTCGGACAGGGGGTTCGGTGAAAAACTGTTTTTT. It specifies CASSSDRGFGEKLFF. The chain couples TRBV7-9 to TRBJ1-4; TRBD1 agrees at 10 bases. The length of the CDR3 is 15 residues. CDR1 is SEHNR, CDR2 FQNEAQ, per germline (reference sequence). The ends lost 4 bases at V and 7 bases at J; junction bases unmatched: 6.

This clone showed up just once. The V call is TRBV5-1, the J call TRBJ2-5; TRBD2 matches 11 bases. The CDR3 is made up of 16 amino acids. CDR1 SGHRS and CDR2 YFSETQ come from the germline V gene. Trimming removed 4 bases from V and 2 bases from J; junction bases left unmatched: 7. The CDR3 here is CASSPGTSGTQETQYF. CDR3 sequence (DNA): TGCGCCAGCAGCCCTGGGACTAGCGGAACTCAAGAGACCCAGTACTTC.

This chain uses TRBV27 with TRBJ2-7; 8 positions match TRBD1. Germline-derived CDR1 and CDR2 are MNHEY and SMNVEV (reference sequence). CDR3 size: 14 residues. The junction had 8 bases not matched to a gene; V was cut back by 4 bases and J by 6 bases. CDR3 sequence reads: CASSSGQAAGEQYF. CDR3 DNA sequence: TGTGCCAGCAGTTCGGGACAGGCGGCGGGCGAGCAGTACTTC.

This clone turned up a few times. The chain uses TRBV2 and TRBJ2-1; 7 positions agree with TRBD1. The CDR3 runs 15 residues. The germline V gene encodes CDR1 SNHLY and CDR2 FYNNEI. Trimming took 5 bases from V and 0 from J; bases not matched to a gene: 4. CDR3 nucleotide sequence: TGTGCCAGCAGTTCGGACAGGTTCTCCTACAATGAGCAGTTCTTC. It is translated as CASSSDRFSYNEQFF.

Only a few counts were recorded for this clone. The chain links TRBV7-8 to TRBJ1-6; D is possibly TRBD1 (5 bases). V lost 7 bases and J 14 bases, leaving 21 bases between the germline ends. Germline values: CDR1 SGHVS, CDR2 FQNEAQ. The CDR3 length is 14 residues. Here the CDR3 DNA reads TGTGCCAGCAACCCAGGGCCAGGATATCCAACCCTCCACTTT. Translated, it gives CASNPGPGYPTLHF. Combining the CDR3 with reference TRBV7-8 and TRBJ1-6 gives the whole variable domain GAGVSQSPRYKVAKRGQDVALRCDPISGHVSLFWYQQALGQGPEFLTYFQNEAQLDKSGLPSDRFFAERPEGSVSTLKIQRTQQEDSAVYLCASNPGPGYPTLHFGNGTRLTVT.

This rearrangement joins TRBV5-8 to TRBJ2-7, with 7 bases fitting TRBD1. V shed 1 base, J shed 4 bases, and the junction held 11 bases outside the gene matches. Germline values: CDR1 SGHTS, CDR2 YDEGEE. The length of the CDR3 is 16 residues. CDR3 nucleotide sequence: TGTGCCAGCAGCTTGCGTCCGAGACAGGGTTTTTACGAGCAGTACTTC. Its protein product is CASSLRPRQGFYEQYF.

This clone was seen only a few times. The chain is built from TRBV5-1 and TRBJ2-7; TRBD1 matches 7 bases. V gave up 3 bases and J gave up 4 bases; unmatched junction bases: 7. The CDR3 runs to 14 residues. Germline assignment: CDR1 SGHRS and CDR2 YFSETQ. CDR3 sequence reads: CASSSEATGYEQYF. CDR3 DNA: TGCGCCAGCAGCTCGGAAGCGACAGGGTACGAGCAGTACTTC.

V is TRBV19 and J is TRBJ2-2; tentatively, D is TRBD1 (6 bases). The CDR3 runs to 15 residues. Trimming took off 5 bases at V and 9 bases at J, with 19 bases between the two ends. Per germline, CDR1 LNHDA and CDR2 SQIVND (reference sequence). DNA for the CDR3: TGTGCCAGTAGTTTCCTACAGGGTGGGACCCGGGAGCTGTTTTTT. Encoded protein: CASSFLQGGTRELFF.

This sequence joins TRBV6-5 and TRBJ2-5; possible D gene TRBD1, 6 bases. This CDR3 is 16 amino acids long. Trimming cost V 4 bases and J 4 bases, with 19 bases left between them. The germline V gene has CDR1 MNHEY and CDR2 SVGAGI. The CDR3 DNA reads TGTGCCAGCAGTTCCCCGACCGGGACAAGTAGAGAGACCCAGTACTTC. This encodes CASSSPTGTSRETQYF.

This clone was seen a few times. The gene calls are TRBV28 and TRBJ2-7, with 9 positions matching TRBD1. The CDR3 contains 13 residues. Per the germline V gene, CDR1 is MDHEN and CDR2 is SYDVKM. J gave up 3 bases and V 7 bases, and 4 bases lay outside the gene matches. The CDR3 sequence is CASKQGANYEQYF. The CDR3 DNA follows: TGTGCCAGCAAACAGGGGGCAAACTACGAGCAGTACTTC.

This clone has only one observation. The CDR3 region has the DNA TGTGCCAGCAGCCCAGGGGCCACAGATACGCAGTATTTT. It translates to CASSPGATDTQYF. The rearrangement uses TRBV13 and TRBJ2-3; D is perhaps TRBD1 (6 bases). This CDR3 spans 13 amino acids. The germline V and J ends were trimmed by 5 bases and 2 bases, with 8 bases remaining between them. Germline V gene lookup returns CDR1 PRHDT and CDR2 FYEKMQ (reference sequence).

The chain combines TRBV4-2 with TRBJ1-2, with 9 bases lining up with TRBD1. V lost 3 bases to trimming and J lost 2 bases; unmatched junction nucleotides: 1. The germline CDR1 and CDR2 sequences are LGHNA and YNFKEQ. The CDR3 is 14 amino acids. CDR3 amino acids: CASSHDRGNYGYTF. The DNA for the CDR3 is TGTGCCAGCAGCCATGACAGGGGGAACTATGGCTACACCTTC.

By frequency in the sample, this clone is medium-sized. The V gene is TRBV10-2, the J gene TRBJ1-1; D not resolved. V lost 4 bases to trimming and J lost 6 bases, with 15 bases between them. This CDR3 region has 14 residues. Germline lookup yields CDR1 WSHSY and CDR2 SAAADI. CDR3 nucleotide sequence: TGCGCCAGCAGTGTGAGCGGCGGGCTGGCTGAAGCTTTCTTT. This gives the protein CASSVSGGLAEAFF.

The chain has TRBV4-3 and TRBJ1-2; the D is unclear. Trimming left V 6 bases short and J 2 bases short, with 13 bases between. Germline assignment: CDR1 LGHNA and CDR2 YSLEER. The length of the CDR3 is 14 residues. The CDR3 reads CASSPRSRNYGYTF. The CDR3 nucleotides read TGCGCCAGCAGTCCAAGATCTCGGAACTATGGCTACACCTTC.

The gene calls are TRBV5-1 and TRBJ1-4, with 8 bases matching TRBD1. With 6 bases clipped from V and 4 bases from J, the junction kept 5 bases outside the gene matches. Germline CDR1 reads SGHRS; CDR2 reads YFSETQ. The CDR3 extends over 14 amino acids. CDR3 in DNA: TGCGCCAGCAAACCGGGACAGGTTAATGAAAAACTGTTTTTT. Translating it yields CASKPGQVNEKLFF.

This clone has more than one count but fewer than ten. The chain employs TRBV5-1 and TRBJ1-2; a possible D gene is TRBD1 (5 bases). This CDR3 is built from 13 residues. V was trimmed by 4 bases and J by 5 bases, leaving 12 bases between them. CDR1 and CDR2 from the germline V gene are SGHRS and YFSETQ. The CDR3 here is CASSAVGDYGYTF. In DNA, the CDR3 is TGCGCCAGCAGCGCGGTAGGGGATTATGGCTACACCTTC.

The chain carries TRBV19 and TRBJ1-6; TRBD1 agrees at 8 bases. V lost 5 bases to trimming and J lost 3 bases; unmatched junction nucleotides: 3. Per germline, CDR1 LNHDA and CDR2 SQIVND (reference sequence). This CDR3 comprises 15 residues. The CDR3 coding sequence is TGTGCCAGTAGTCTCGACAGGGGCTATAATTCACCCCTCCACTTT. It translates to CASSLDRGYNSPLHF.

J is TRBJ2-2 and V is TRBV5-1; TRBD1 aligns across 7 bases. This CDR3 is 15 amino acids long. The ends lost 5 bases at V and 4 bases at J; junction bases unmatched: 8. Germline-derived CDR1 and CDR2 are SGHRS and YFSETQ. The CDR3 loop reads CASSETGVGTGELFF. CDR3 nucleotide sequence: TGCGCCAGCAGTGAAACAGGGGTTGGCACCGGGGAGCTGTTTTTT.

This clone has only a few counts. V is TRBV2 and J is TRBJ1-5; 9 nucleotides match TRBD1. V lost 7 bases and J lost 6; bases outside the gene matches: 10. The CDR3 totals 15 residues. The germline V gene encodes CDR1 SNHLY and CDR2 FYNNEI. CDR3 amino acids: CASTEDRGWGQPQHF. The CDR3 DNA is TGTGCCAGCACCGAGGACAGGGGATGGGGTCAGCCCCAGCATTTT.

The chain is built from TRBV2 and TRBJ2-5; 11 bases fit TRBD1. The CDR3 totals 15 residues. V was pared by 5 bases and J by 5 bases, with 7 bases of the junction left unmatched. CDR1 is SNHLY, CDR2 FYNNEI, per germline. The chain's CDR3 is CASSRDRGNGETQYF. In DNA form, the CDR3 reads TGTGCCAGCAGTCGGGACAGGGGGAACGGGGAGACCCAGTACTTC.

The chain links TRBV6-4 to TRBJ2-1, with unresolved D. With 5 bases removed from V and 6 bases from J, the gap between germline ends came to 14 bases. This CDR3 spans 14 amino acids. The germline gives CDR1 MRHNA, CDR2 SNTAGT. CDR3 nucleotide sequence: TGTGCCAGCAGTCCCTTGTCGAGTTCCAATGAGCAGTTCTTC. Translating it yields CASSPLSSSNEQFF.

The genes are TRBV27 and TRBJ2-1; 13 bases are a match to TRBD2. CDR3 size: 13 residues. Germline values: CDR1 MNHEY, CDR2 SMNVEV (reference sequence). V lost 10 bases to trimming and J lost 6 bases; unmatched junction nucleotides: 3. CDR3 nucleotide sequence: TGTGCCACAGGGACTAGCGGGGCCAATGAGCAGTTCTTC. Its translation is CATGTSGANEQFF.

This chain links TRBV5-1 with TRBJ1-1; a possible D gene is TRBD1 (5 bases). Germline V gives CDR1 SGHRS, CDR2 YFSETQ. The V end lost 4 bases, the J end lost 5 bases, and 12 bases lay between the germline ends. This CDR3 is built from 13 residues. The CDR3 DNA reads TGCGCCAGCAGCGATTCTTCAGGGACTGAAGCTTTCTTT. Its protein is CASSDSSGTEAFF. Supplemented by reference TRBV5-1 and TRBJ1-1, the full variable domain reads KAGVTQTPRYLIKTRGQQVTLSCSPISGHRSVSWYQQTPGQGLQFLFEYFSETQRNKGNFPGRFSGRQFSNSRSEMNVSTLELGDSALYLCASSDSSGTEAFFGQGTRLTVV.

The CDR3 DNA reads as TGTGCCAGCAGTTCCGGGACAGGGGGCTTTGGCTACACCTTC. Translating it yields CASSSGTGGFGYTF. The chain joins TRBV6-5 to TRBJ1-2; 12 bases agree with TRBD1. CDR1 and CDR2 from the germline V gene are MNHEY and SVGAGI. The V gene end was trimmed by 4 bases and the J gene end by 7 bases; junction bases not matched to a gene: 4. The CDR3 runs 14 residues.

The V call is TRBV10-1, the J call TRBJ1-1; D remains unclear. Trimming removed 8 bases from V and 4 bases from J, with 20 bases in between. The CDR3 spans 15 residues. The germline V gene has CDR1 WNHNN and CDR2 SYGVQD (reference sequence). CDR3 residues: CASPMGEGTVTEAFF. CDR3 nucleotides: TGCGCCAGCCCCATGGGTGAGGGCACCGTCACTGAAGCTTTCTTT.